This entry features one TCR beta chain sequence. The antigen is unknown. The data stem from a study of OX40 agonist ivuxolimab in advanced cancers. Study-level findings and limits: At 0.1 to 3.0 mg/kg, CD4+ and CD8+ blood T cells expanded clonally by week 6. Antigen targets of the expanded peripheral T cells went undetermined. Researchers report that CD8+ T cells had, on average, more expanded clones than CD4+.

The length of the CDR3 is 17 residues. Trimming took off 2 bases at V and 0 bases at J, with 14 bases between the two ends. Method: immunoSEQ multiplex PCR; TCRdb's copy keeps in-frame clones and lacks some. The table lists 75,000 to 90,000 clones, about 89% of them singletons. This receptor was obtained from an adult with an advanced solid tumor such as melanoma, head and neck, liver or kidney cancer. Specimen: CD4+ or CD8+ T cells sorted from blood, collected in a trial of the OX40 agonist ivuxolimab. The chain has TRBV23-1 and TRBJ1-5, with D unresolved. TRBV23-1 is an open reading frame, and its role is uncertain. CDR3 region: CASSQVRTSDSNQPQHF. In DNA, the CDR3 is TGCGCCAGCAGTCAAGTAAGGACTTCGGATAGCAATCAGCCCCAGCATTTT.